This T cell receptor (beta chain) emerged from a study of T cells in Graves' hyperthyroidism and ophthalmopathy. Germline-derived CDR1 and CDR2 are DFQATT and SNEGSKA (reference sequence). CDR3 length: 14 residues. After removal of 5 bases from V and 4 bases from J, the junction contained 10 bases not matched to a gene. This clonotype showed up many times. TCR beta CDR3 region amplification was performed from RNA transcripts. Carried out on the TCR CDR3, a first-round RT-PCR used the HTBI primer set. TCRdb re-called the multiplex PCR reads with MiXCR, one entry per CDR3 protein. Of 300,000 to 400,000 distinct CDR3 sequences listed, around a sixth are singletons.

The chain is built from TRBV20-1 and TRBJ2-7; 8 bases align to TRBD1. Sequenced sample: blood. This clonotype was obtained from a woman aged 45-60 years with Graves' hyperthyroidism. Here the CDR3 reads CSAALQGGAYEQYF. The CDR3 nucleotides are TGCAGTGCTGCCCTACAGGGGGGAGCGTACGAGCAGTACTTC.